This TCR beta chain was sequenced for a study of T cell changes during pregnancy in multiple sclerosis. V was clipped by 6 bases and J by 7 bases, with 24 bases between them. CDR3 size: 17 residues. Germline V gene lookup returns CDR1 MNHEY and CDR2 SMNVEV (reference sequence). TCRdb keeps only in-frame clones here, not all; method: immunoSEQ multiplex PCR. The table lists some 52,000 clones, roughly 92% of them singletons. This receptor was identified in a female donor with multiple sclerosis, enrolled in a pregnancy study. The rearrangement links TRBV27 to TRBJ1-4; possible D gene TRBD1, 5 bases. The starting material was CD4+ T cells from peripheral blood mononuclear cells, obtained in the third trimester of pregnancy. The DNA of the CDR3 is TGTGCCAGCAGGCGCACCTGGGGGGACCCCTCGGGTGAAAAACTGTTTTTT. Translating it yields CASRRTWGDPSGEKLFF.